This T cell receptor (beta chain) was recorded in a study of blood T cell repertoires in COVID-19. As for the study in general: The study drew acute and convalescent COVID-19 samples from the United States, Italy and Spain. Sources were T cells, B-cell-depleted T cells, or PBMCs; the material itself was cDNA or gDNA.

This clone was observed a few times. The authors' processing: By means of reference gene primer amplification, nucleated cell counts were estimated. Sequencing was performed with immunoSEQ multiplex PCR; in TCRdb, only in-frame clones are kept and a portion is missing. V, J and clone size derive from that table, while D and trimming were established from the DNA sequence. The repertoire holds tens of thousands of clones, with 87% as singletons. The sequence came from a woman between 45 and 60 years old with active or convalescent COVID-19. Source material: peripheral blood.

The CDR3 here is CASSFPQGHNSPLHF. The CDR3 DNA reads as TGTGCCAGCAGCTTTCCACAGGGGCACAATTCACCCCTCCACTTT. This sequence joins TRBV7-9 and TRBJ1-6, with 7 bases identical to TRBD1. This CDR3 has 15 residues. Germline trimming cut 3 bases from V and 7 bases from J; bases unmatched to any gene: 6. Germline loops: CDR1 SEHNR, CDR2 FQNEAQ (reference sequence).